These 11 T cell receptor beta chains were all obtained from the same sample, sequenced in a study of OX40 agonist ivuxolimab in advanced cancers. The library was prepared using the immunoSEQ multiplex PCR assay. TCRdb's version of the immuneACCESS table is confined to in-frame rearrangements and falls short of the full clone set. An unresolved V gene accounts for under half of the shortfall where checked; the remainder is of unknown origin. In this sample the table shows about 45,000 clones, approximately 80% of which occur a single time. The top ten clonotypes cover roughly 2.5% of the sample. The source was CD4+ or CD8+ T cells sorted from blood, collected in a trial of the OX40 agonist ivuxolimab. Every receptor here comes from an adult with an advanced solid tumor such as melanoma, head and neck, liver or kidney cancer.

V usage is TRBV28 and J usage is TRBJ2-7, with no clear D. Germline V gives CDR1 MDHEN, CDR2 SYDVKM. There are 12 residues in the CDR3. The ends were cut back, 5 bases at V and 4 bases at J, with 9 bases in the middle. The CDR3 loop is CASSGLGYEQYF. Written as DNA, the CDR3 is TGTGCCAGCAGTGGCCTGGGGTACGAGCAGTACTTC.

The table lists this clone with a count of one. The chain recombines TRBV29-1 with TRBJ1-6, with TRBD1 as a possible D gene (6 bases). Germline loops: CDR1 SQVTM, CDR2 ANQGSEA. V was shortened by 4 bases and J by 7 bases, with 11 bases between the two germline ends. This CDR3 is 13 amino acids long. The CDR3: CSVVLDRNSPLHF. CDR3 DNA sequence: TGCAGCGTTGTTCTCGACAGGAATTCACCCCTCCACTTT.

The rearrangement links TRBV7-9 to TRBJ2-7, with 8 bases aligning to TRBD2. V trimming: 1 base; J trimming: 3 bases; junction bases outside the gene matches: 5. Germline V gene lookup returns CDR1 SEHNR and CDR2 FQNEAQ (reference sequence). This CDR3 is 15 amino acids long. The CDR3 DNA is TGTGCCAGCAGCTTAGAAGGGACTAGAAGCTACGAGCAGTACTTC. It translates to CASSLEGTRSYEQYF.

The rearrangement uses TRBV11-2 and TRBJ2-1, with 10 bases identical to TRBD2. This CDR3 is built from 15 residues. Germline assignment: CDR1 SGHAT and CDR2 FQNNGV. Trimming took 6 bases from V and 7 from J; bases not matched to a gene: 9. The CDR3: CASSSPLAGSNEQFF. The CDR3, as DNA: TGTGCCAGCAGTTCCCCACTAGCGGGAAGTAATGAGCAGTTCTTC.

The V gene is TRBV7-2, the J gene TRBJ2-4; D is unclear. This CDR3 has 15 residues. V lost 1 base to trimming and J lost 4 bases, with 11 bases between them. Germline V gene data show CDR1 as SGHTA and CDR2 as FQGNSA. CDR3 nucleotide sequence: TGTGCCAGCAGCTTAGTATACGGGCCTAAAAACATTCAGTACTTC. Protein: CASSLVYGPKNIQYF.

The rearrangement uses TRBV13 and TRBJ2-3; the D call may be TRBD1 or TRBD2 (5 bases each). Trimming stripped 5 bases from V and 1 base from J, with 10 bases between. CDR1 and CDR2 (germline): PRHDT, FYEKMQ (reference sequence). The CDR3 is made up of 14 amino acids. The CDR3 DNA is TGTGCCAGCAGCATCCGAGGGGGCACAGATACGCAGTATTTT. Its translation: CASSIRGGTDTQYF.

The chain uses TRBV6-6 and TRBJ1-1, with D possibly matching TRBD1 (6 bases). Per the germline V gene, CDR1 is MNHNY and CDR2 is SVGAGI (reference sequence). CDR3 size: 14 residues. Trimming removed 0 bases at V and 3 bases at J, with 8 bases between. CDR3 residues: CASSYSAGDTEAFF. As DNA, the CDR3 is TGTGCCAGCAGTTACTCAGCAGGGGACACTGAAGCTTTCTTT.

CDR3 DNA: TGTGCCAGCAGCTTCATGGACAGGATGAAGGCCTACGAGCAGTACTTC. Translation gives CASSFMDRMKAYEQYF. The chain is built from TRBV5-6 and TRBJ2-7, with TRBD1 matching 7 bases. Germline loops: CDR1 SGHDT, CDR2 YYEEEE. V shed 2 bases and J 2 bases; nucleotides not matched to a gene: 10. The CDR3 extends over 16 amino acids.

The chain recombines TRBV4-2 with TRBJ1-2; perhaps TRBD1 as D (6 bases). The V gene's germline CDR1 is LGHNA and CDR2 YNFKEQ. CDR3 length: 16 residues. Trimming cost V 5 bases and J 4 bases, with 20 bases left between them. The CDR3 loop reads CASSTPQGLFGYGYTF. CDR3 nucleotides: TGTGCCAGCAGCACTCCTCAGGGGCTATTCGGCTATGGCTACACCTTC.

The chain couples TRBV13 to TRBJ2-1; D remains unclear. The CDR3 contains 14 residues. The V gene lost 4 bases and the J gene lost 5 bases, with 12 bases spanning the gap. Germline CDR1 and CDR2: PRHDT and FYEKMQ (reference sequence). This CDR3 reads CASSSRTYHNEQFF. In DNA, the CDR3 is TGTGCCAGCAGCTCACGCACCTACCACAATGAGCAGTTCTTC.

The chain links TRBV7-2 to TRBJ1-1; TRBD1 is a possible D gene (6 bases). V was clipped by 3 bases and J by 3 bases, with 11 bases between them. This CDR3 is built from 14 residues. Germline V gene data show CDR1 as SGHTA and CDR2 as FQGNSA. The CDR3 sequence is CASSLGGQYTEAFF. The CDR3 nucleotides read TGTGCCAGCAGCTTGGGAGGACAGTACACTGAAGCTTTCTTT.